The 18 T cell receptor beta chains given below trace back to one sample, sequenced in a study of T cell responses to AZD1222 COVID-19 vaccine (dated by TCRdb to the early 2020s). Libraries were built with the immunoSEQ multiplex PCR assay. The table was pulled from immuneACCESS by TCRdb, which kept in-frame rearrangements only. Such tables lose some clones; where checked, under half of the loss comes from unresolved V genes, and the rest has no known cause. The sample yields under 60,000 clones; under 90% were counted once. Roughly a tenth of the sample comes from the top ten. Reading the label with the study, this specimen's time point is: baseline before first vaccination. This specimen was peripheral blood, taken on day 0 of AZD1222 vaccination. All receptors derive from an adult in good health.

The CDR3 region is CASSLSDRDDSPLHF. The DNA for the CDR3 is TGTGCCAGCAGTTTATCGGACAGGGACGATTCACCCCTCCACTTT. This chain connects TRBV28 to TRBJ1-6; TRBD1 aligns across 8 bases. CDR1 MDHEN and CDR2 SYDVKM come from the germline V gene. With V trimmed by 1 base and J by 8 bases, 4 bases remained unmatched. This CDR3 contains 15 residues. Looking up the rest from reference TRBV28 and TRBJ1-6 gives the full variable domain: DVKVTQSSRYLVKRTGEKVFLECVQDMDHENMFWYRQDPGLGLRLIYFSYDVKMKEKGDIPEGYSVSREKKERFSLILESASTNQTSMYLCASSLSDRDDSPLHFGNGTRLTVT.

The V and J genes are TRBV27 and TRBJ1-2; 7 nucleotides align to TRBD1. This CDR3 spans 11 amino acids. The V gene's germline CDR1 is MNHEY and CDR2 SMNVEV (reference sequence). The ends lost 11 bases at V and 5 bases at J; junction bases unmatched: 5. CDR3 coding DNA: TGTGCCGCGGCAGGGGGGTATGGCTACACCTTC. Protein sequence: CAAAGGYGYTF.

The chain combines TRBV5-4 with TRBJ2-7; D might be TRBD2 (5 bases). Between the trimmed V and J ends, which lost 4 bases and 4 bases, there was a span of 18 bases. Germline loops: CDR1 SGHNT, CDR2 YYREEE (reference sequence). The CDR3 loop spans 15 amino acids. CDR3 loop: CASSPPGPRGYEQYF. CDR3 sequence (DNA): TGTGCCAGCAGCCCACCTGGCCCCCGGGGATACGAGCAGTACTTC.

J is TRBJ2-2 and V is TRBV28; possibly TRBD1 or TRBD2 for D (5 bases each). The germline V gene has CDR1 MDHEN and CDR2 SYDVKM. There are 15 residues in the CDR3. Trimming removed 7 bases from V and 1 base from J, with 13 bases in between. CDR3 in amino acids: CASTRDPWNTGELFF. The CDR3 nucleotides are TGTGCCAGCACCCGGGACCCATGGAACACCGGGGAGCTGTTTTTT.

The chain joins TRBV19 to TRBJ1-2; no firm D call. V was clipped by 6 bases and J by 4 bases, with 15 bases between them. Germline loops: CDR1 LNHDA, CDR2 SQIVND (reference sequence). The CDR3 length is 14 residues. The CDR3 region is CASRLSGQSYGYTF. The CDR3 nucleotides read TGTGCCAGTAGGTTGAGCGGGCAGTCCTATGGCTACACCTTC.

CDR3 DNA sequence: TGTGCCAGCTCACCACAGGACAGGGAGAATTCACCCCTCCACTTT. Its translation is CASSPQDRENSPLHF. The chain recombines TRBV18 with TRBJ1-6; 8 positions agree with TRBD1. CDR1 is KGHSH and CDR2 is LQKENI in the germline V gene. J was trimmed by 7 bases and V by 1 base; bases with no gene match: 3. The CDR3 covers 15 residues.

The J gene is TRBJ1-5, the V gene TRBV6-2 or TRBV6-3, with unresolved D. Trimming took 2 bases from V and 4 from J, leaving 9 bases between them. CDR1 and CDR2 from the germline V gene are MNHEY and SVGEGT. The CDR3 sequence is 14 residues long. Written as DNA, the CDR3 is TGTGCCAGCAGTTACACGGGCCTGAATCAGCCCCAGCATTTT. Protein sequence: CASSYTGLNQPQHF.

The V call is TRBV10-1, the J call TRBJ1-3, with D perhaps TRBD1 (5 bases). Germline values: CDR1 WNHNN, CDR2 SYGVQD (reference sequence). The CDR3 is made up of 13 amino acids. V was shortened by 2 bases and J by 10 bases, with 12 bases between the two germline ends. The CDR3 protein is CASSEPQGRTIYF. The CDR3 DNA sequence: TGCGCCAGCAGTGAGCCTCAGGGAAGAACCATATATTTT.

This chain links TRBV11-2 with TRBJ2-1, with 10 bases fitting TRBD2. Per the germline V gene, CDR1 is SGHAT and CDR2 is FQNNGV. Germline trimming cut 6 bases from V and 4 bases from J; bases unmatched to any gene: 6. The CDR3 has 15 residues. The CDR3 sequence: CASSPPGLAYNEQFF. The CDR3 nucleotides read TGTGCCAGCAGTCCCCCGGGACTAGCGTACAATGAGCAGTTCTTC.

In regard to this clone: Sequence at one end of the junction differs from germline and may be a read error. The chain couples TRBV6-5 to TRBJ1-4; no clear D. This CDR3 has 14 amino acids. Germline lookup yields CDR1 MNHEY and CDR2 SVGAGI. CDR3 sequence reads: CASSYSPGQQKLFF. In DNA form, the CDR3 reads TGTGCCAGCAGTTACTCCCCGGGCCAGCAAAAGCTGTTTTTT.

The V call is TRBV6-5, the J call TRBJ1-5; possible D gene TRBD1, 5 bases. Trimming cost V 5 bases and J 7 bases, with 12 bases left between them. Germline CDR1 is MNHEY and CDR2 is SVGAGI. This CDR3 comprises 13 residues. The CDR3 DNA sequence: TGTGCCAGCAGTCGGGACGGAACCCAGCCCCAGCATTTT. Its protein product is CASSRDGTQPQHF.

The table lists this clone with a few counts. The CDR3 spells CACTRGGSHTGELFF. The CDR3, as DNA: TGTGCCTGCACCCGAGGAGGGAGCCACACCGGGGAGCTGTTTTTT. The V and J genes are TRBV30 and TRBJ2-2; maybe TRBD2 (6 bases). The CDR3 has 15 amino acids. V lost 6 bases to trimming and J lost 3 bases, with 17 bases between them. CDR1 is GTSNPN, CDR2 SVGIG, per germline (reference sequence).

The CDR3 DNA reads TGTGCCAGCTTGGGACAGATGAACACTGAAGCTTTCTTT. This encodes CASLGQMNTEAFF. The chain links TRBV25-1 to TRBJ1-1; 7 bases are shared with TRBD1. V gave up 8 bases and J gave up 0 bases; unmatched junction bases: 3. This CDR3 spans 13 amino acids. The germline V gene encodes CDR1 MGHDK and CDR2 SYGVNS.

The chain carries TRBV5-1 and TRBJ1-1; D is unresolved. CDR3 length equals 16 residues. V lost 3 bases to trimming and J lost 0 bases, with 15 bases between them. The V gene's germline CDR1 is SGHRS and CDR2 YFSETQ. The CDR3 here is CASSSRTTGMNTEAFF. The CDR3, as DNA: TGCGCCAGCAGCTCCCGGACGACGGGTATGAACACTGAAGCTTTCTTT.

The rearrangement links TRBV11-2 to TRBJ2-5; D may be TRBD2 (7 bases). V was trimmed by 3 bases and J by 5 bases, leaving 19 bases between them. CDR3 length: 16 amino acids. CDR1 SGHAT and CDR2 FQNNGV come from the germline V gene. CDR3 sequence: CASSFSSLPGGETQYF. The CDR3 DNA follows: TGTGCCAGCAGCTTTTCCAGCCTCCCGGGGGGCGAGACCCAGTACTTC.

The chain joins TRBV3-1 (or the pseudogene TRBV3-2) to TRBJ2-7; D tentatively fits TRBD1 or TRBD2 (6 bases each). Germline V gene sequence: CDR1 LGHDT, CDR2 YNNKEL (reference sequence). The V and J ends lost 8 bases and 6 bases respectively, with 23 bases between them. The CDR3 covers 15 residues. This CDR3 is CASRAGLGGFGEQYF. The DNA of the CDR3 is TGTGCCAGCCGCGCAGGGCTGGGGGGCTTCGGCGAGCAGTACTTC.

The chain combines TRBV20-1 with TRBJ1-1; D might be TRBD1 (5 bases). The CDR3 runs to 11 residues. Germline assignment: CDR1 DFQATT and CDR2 SNEGSKA (reference sequence). Trimming took off 6 bases at V and 6 bases at J, with 11 bases between the two ends. CDR3 sequence reads: CSARGSAEAFF. The CDR3 coding sequence is TGCAGTGCCCGGGGGTCGGCTGAAGCTTTCTTT.

The CDR3 DNA reads TGTGCCAGCAGTGAAGGGCGGTACACAGATACGCAGTATTTT. Translation gives CASSEGRYTDTQYF. V and J are TRBV6-1 and TRBJ2-3; no definite D call. With 1 base removed from V and 2 bases from J, the gap between germline ends came to 7 bases. The V gene's germline CDR1 is MNHNS and CDR2 SASEGT. CDR3 length: 14 amino acids.